This T cell receptor (beta chain) was found in a study of regulatory T cells in long-lasting Graves disease. General study points: There was favoring of TRBV28, TRBJ1-2 and TRBJ2-5 in persistent disease.

Time point: newly diagnosed GD, antithyroid drugs for less than 3 months. Following extraction of RNA from PBMCs, that RNA was used to make the TCR library. This clonotype was counted a few times. Antigen unknown. Germline V CDR1 and CDR2: SGHAT, FQNNGV. This CDR3 has 16 amino acids. J lost 0 bases, V lost 1 base, and 6 bases had no gene match. Building of the TCR beta libraries involved iRepertoire HTBI primers and Arm-PCR of CDR3 regions. Original processing notes: Among the samples, 60 to 75 TRBV and 14 to 15 TRBJ segments were identified. MiXCR, run by TCRdb on the multiplex PCR reads, gives a single entry per CDR3 protein. TCRdb's processing, not the authors', yielded these V and J calls. The data contain hundreds of thousands of distinct CDR3 sequences, roughly 15% of them singletons. This sample also belongs to another study, concerning T cells in Graves' hyperthyroidism and ophthalmopathy. That work contributes: Carried out on the TCR CDR3, a first-round RT-PCR used the HTBI primer set. Through a model of 13 V-J features, ophthalmopathy was separated from stable hyperthyroidism.

This receptor was obtained from a woman in her thirties with Graves disease. The input for sequencing was peripheral blood mononuclear cells (PBMCs), taken at new diagnosis, from a patient treated with antithyroid drugs. V is TRBV11-2 and J is TRBJ2-7; 7 bases are a match to TRBD1. CDR3: CASSLGPGQSSYEQYF. In nucleotides, the CDR3 is TGTGCCAGCAGCTTAGGTCCGGGACAGAGCTCCTACGAGCAGTACTTC. Full variable domain (rest looked up from reference TRBV11-2 and TRBJ2-7): EAGVAQSPRYKIIEKRQSVAFWCNPISGHATLYWYQQILGQGPKLLIQFQNNGVVDDSQLPKDRFSAERLKGVDSTLKIQPAKLEDSAVYLCASSLGPGQSSYEQYFGPGTRLTVT.